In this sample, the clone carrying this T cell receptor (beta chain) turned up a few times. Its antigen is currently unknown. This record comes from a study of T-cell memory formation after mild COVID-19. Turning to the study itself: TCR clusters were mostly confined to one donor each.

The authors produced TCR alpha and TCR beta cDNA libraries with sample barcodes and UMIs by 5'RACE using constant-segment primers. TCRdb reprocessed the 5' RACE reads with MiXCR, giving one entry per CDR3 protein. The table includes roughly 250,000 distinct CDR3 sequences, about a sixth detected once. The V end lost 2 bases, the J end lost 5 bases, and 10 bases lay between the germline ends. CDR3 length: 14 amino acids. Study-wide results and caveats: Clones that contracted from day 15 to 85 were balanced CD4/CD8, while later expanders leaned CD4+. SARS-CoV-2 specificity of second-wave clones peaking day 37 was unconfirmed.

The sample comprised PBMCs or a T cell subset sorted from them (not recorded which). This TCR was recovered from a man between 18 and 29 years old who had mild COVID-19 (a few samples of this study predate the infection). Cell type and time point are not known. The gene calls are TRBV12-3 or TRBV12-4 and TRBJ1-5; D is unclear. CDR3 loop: CASSLTFSYQPQHF. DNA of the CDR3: TGTGCCAGCAGTTTAACTTTTTCTTATCAGCCCCAGCATTTT.